This passage covers 31 T cell receptor beta chains from one sample sequenced in a study of read filtering for tumor transcriptome and immune sequencing. The library was built from around 0.4 ug RNA with molecular barcoded adaptors for alpha/delta and beta/gamma chains. TCRdb processed the reads anew with MiXCR; each CDR3 protein has one entry. The profile shows 85,000 to 100,000 distinct CDR3 sequences, approximately 21% of them singletons. The source material was a population of CD138-negative cells sorted from bone marrow. Receptor source: a donor at least 40 years old with multiple myeloma.

Comments on this clonotype: With a much larger clone just one base away, this may be a read error. The CDR3 DNA sequence: TGTGCCAGCAGTAACGGACTAGCGGCGAGTGAGCGGTTCTTC. Encoded protein: CASSNGLAASERFF. V and J are TRBV6-5 and TRBJ2-1; the match to TRBD2 covers 10 bases. Germline CDR1 MNHEY, CDR2 SVGAGI. The length of the CDR3 is 14 residues.

This clonotype was counted ten times or more. The V call is TRBV29-1, the J call TRBJ2-7, with a weak D call TRBD2 (5 bases). The CDR3 length is 11 residues. Trimming stripped 7 bases from V and 1 base from J, with 8 bases between. Germline V CDR1 and CDR2: SQVTM, ANQGSEA. The CDR3 here is CSARESYEQYF. CDR3 nucleotides: TGCAGCGCAAGGGAGTCCTACGAGCAGTACTTC.

This clonotype was counted ten times or more. The chain has TRBV20-1 and TRBJ2-1, with 8 bases that match TRBD2. Unmatched junction bases numbered 15, after V lost 4 bases and J lost 10 bases. Germline V gives CDR1 DFQATT, CDR2 SNEGSKA (reference sequence). The CDR3 runs 15 residues. In DNA, the CDR3 is TGCAGTGCTATCCGGAGGACTAGCCTTCAACGGGAGCAGTTCTTC. Amino acid sequence: CSAIRRTSLQREQFF.

This clonotype was recorded at least ten times. Written as DNA, the CDR3 is TGTGCCAGCAGCTTAGCAGGGGGAGGGTCACCCCTCCACTTT. This translates into CASSLAGGGSPLHF. The chain links TRBV7-9 to TRBJ1-6, with D perhaps TRBD1 (6 bases). The germline gives CDR1 SEHNR, CDR2 FQNEAQ (reference sequence). The CDR3 has 14 residues. V was trimmed by 0 bases and J by 10 bases, leaving 10 bases between them.

The table lists this clonotype with many counts. The gene calls are TRBV5-1 and TRBJ1-1; D gene ambiguous. This CDR3 has 13 amino acids. CDR1 is SGHRS and CDR2 is YFSETQ in the germline V gene. The V and J ends lost 4 bases and 1 base respectively, with 8 bases between them. The CDR3 nucleotides read TGCGCCAGCAGCGGGTCCGGGAACACTGAAGCTTTCTTT. Its protein is CASSGSGNTEAFF.

This clonotype was observed a single time. A single base separates this from a much larger clone, so it may be a read error. The CDR3 loop is CASNATSGGHVGELFF. CDR3 sequence (DNA): TGTGCCAGCAACGCGACTAGCGGGGGGCATGTCGGGGAGCTGTTTTTT. V usage is TRBV9 and J usage is TRBJ2-2, with 13 positions matching TRBD2. Losses at the gene ends were 6 bases for V and 7 bases for J; bases not matched to a gene: 9. The germline gives CDR1 SGDLS, CDR2 YYNGEE. The CDR3 runs 16 residues. Supplemented by reference TRBV9 and TRBJ2-2, the full variable domain reads DSGVTQTPKHLITATGQRVTLRCSPRSGDLSVYWYQQSLDQGLQFLIQYYNGEERAKGNILERFSAQQFPDLHSELNLSSLELGDSALYFCASNATSGGHVGELFFGEGSRLTVL.

This clonotype has a count of ten or more. The chain couples TRBV20-1 to TRBJ2-7, with TRBD1 identical over 7 bases. The CDR3 runs to 15 residues. Germline assignment: CDR1 DFQATT and CDR2 SNEGSKA (reference sequence). The ends lost 0 bases at V and 1 base at J; junction bases unmatched: 6. The DNA of the CDR3 is TGCAGTGCTAGAGATTGGGACAGTTATTCCTACGAGCAGTACTTC. Protein product: CSARDWDSYSYEQYF.

On this clonotype itself: This may stem from a read error, because a much larger clone lies one nucleotide away. The chain uses TRBV30 and TRBJ2-7, with a possible D match to TRBD2 (5 bases). Trimming removed 5 bases from V and 2 bases from J, with 16 bases in between. CDR3 size: 14 residues. CDR1 and CDR2 (germline): GTSNPN, SVGIG (reference sequence). CDR3 region: CAWGIRTEAYEQYF. DNA for the CDR3: TGTGCCTGGGGGATTCGGACGGAGGCCTACGAGCAGTACTTC.

Many counts were recorded for this clonotype. The V gene is TRBV7-9, the J gene TRBJ2-3, with TRBD2 matching 8 bases. The germline V gene has CDR1 SEHNR and CDR2 FQNEAQ (reference sequence). V was pared by 3 bases and J by 2 bases, with 4 bases of the junction left unmatched. This CDR3 contains 15 residues. The CDR3 here is CASSFGTRDTDTQYF. The CDR3 DNA sequence: TGTGCCAGCAGCTTCGGGACTAGAGACACAGATACGCAGTATTTT.

The V gene is TRBV24-1, the J gene TRBJ2-5; the match to TRBD1 covers 10 bases. V lost 3 bases to trimming and J lost 5 bases; unmatched junction nucleotides: 11. The CDR3 covers 17 residues. CDR1 is KGHDR, CDR2 SFDVKD, per germline. CDR3 amino acids: CATSDPPGTGARETQYF. CDR3 nucleotides: TGTGCCACCAGTGATCCCCCCGGGACAGGGGCTCGTGAGACCCAGTACTTC.

This sequence joins TRBV6-6 and TRBJ1-5; D gene unclear. V lost 5 bases to trimming and J lost 9 bases, with 14 bases between them. The V gene's germline CDR1 is MNHNY and CDR2 SVGAGI (reference sequence). This CDR3 has 13 amino acids. The DNA for the CDR3 is TGTGCCAGCAGTGGCGACAAATACCGGCCCCAGCATTTT. Protein: CASSGDKYRPQHF.

This clonotype occurred many times. The J gene is TRBJ2-3, the V gene TRBV9; 7 bases line up with TRBD1. CDR3 length: 15 residues. Trimming at V came to 4 bases and at J to 2 bases, leaving 7 bases not matched to a gene. Germline V gives CDR1 SGDLS, CDR2 YYNGEE. The chain's CDR3 is CASSLGTAVTDTQYF. CDR3 nucleotides: TGTGCCAGCAGCCTCGGGACAGCCGTCACAGATACGCAGTATTTT.

This clonotype was recorded many times. The CDR3 loop reads CASSSVRDEQFF. The CDR3 nucleotides read TGTGCCAGCAGTTCGGTCAGGGATGAGCAGTTCTTC. J is TRBJ2-1 and V is TRBV6-1; TRBD1 might be the D (5 bases). The CDR3 has 12 residues. CDR1 and CDR2 (germline): MNHNS, SASEGT. The germline V and J ends were trimmed by 5 bases and 8 bases, with 10 bases remaining between them.

With respect to this clonotype: This may be a read error: a much more frequent sequence differs by one nucleotide. This CDR3 is CASESGPIDGYTF. The CDR3 DNA reads TGTGCCAGCGAATCGGGACCGATCGATGGCTACACCTTC. This sequence joins TRBV6-5 and TRBJ1-2, with D tentatively TRBD1 (5 bases). The germline gives CDR1 MNHEY, CDR2 SVGAGI. Trimming removed 8 bases at V and 6 bases at J, with 16 bases between. This CDR3 has 13 residues.

As to this clonotype: This may arise from a read error, as a much more abundant clone is one base away. The rearrangement uses TRBV29-1 and TRBJ2-5; no clear D gene. The CDR3 loop spans 14 amino acids. From germline, CDR1 is SQVTM and CDR2 ANQGSEA. CDR3 coding DNA: TGCAGCGCCCGCCGTTTGGAGTACCAAGAGACCCAGCACTTC. Amino acid sequence: CSARRLEYQETQHF.

This clonotype showed up many times. This chain joins TRBV5-1 and TRBJ2-4; TRBD2 matches 9 bases. There are 16 residues in the CDR3. Germline V lookup: CDR1 SGHRS, CDR2 YFSETQ. Unmatched junction bases numbered 7, after V lost 4 bases and J lost 2 bases. CDR3 region: CASSHLAGRPKNIQYF. The CDR3 region has the DNA TGCGCCAGCAGCCATCTAGCGGGGCGCCCCAAAAACATTCAGTACTTC.

This clonotype was seen ten or more times. This chain connects TRBV18 to TRBJ1-2, with D unclear. Germline CDR1 reads KGHSH; CDR2 reads LQKENI. CDR3 size: 13 residues. V was cut by 2 bases and J by 3 bases, with 7 bases left in between. CDR3 DNA sequence: TGTGCCAGCTCACCAGAGGTGGACTATGGCTACACCTTC. It yields the protein CASSPEVDYGYTF.

This rearrangement joins TRBV19 to TRBJ1-5; D is unresolved. V was trimmed by 3 bases and J by 7 bases, leaving 10 bases between them. Germline CDR1 reads LNHDA; CDR2 reads SQIVND (reference sequence). CDR3 length: 13 residues. The CDR3 reads CASSIRRGQPQHF. Written as DNA, the CDR3 is TGTGCCAGTAGTATTCGGAGAGGGCAGCCCCAGCATTTT.

The chain combines TRBV29-1 with TRBJ1-2, with TRBD1 as a possible D gene (5 bases). The CDR3 length is 12 residues. CDR1 and CDR2 (germline): SQVTM, ANQGSEA. Trimming left V 5 bases short and J 4 bases short, with 11 bases between. CDR3 region: CSVQDKTYGYTF. CDR3 DNA: TGCAGCGTTCAGGACAAAACCTATGGCTACACCTTC.

This clonotype was counted many times. The rearrangement joins TRBV7-6 to TRBJ1-5; the D is unclear. This CDR3 is 15 amino acids long. V was trimmed by 6 bases and J by 3 bases, leaving 15 bases between them. Germline V gene data show CDR1 as SGHVS and CDR2 as FNYEAQ. CDR3 amino acids: CASSRTGEVNQPQHF. The CDR3 DNA reads as TGTGCCAGCAGTCGGACGGGCGAGGTCAATCAGCCCCAGCATTTT.

This clonotype showed up just a few times. J is TRBJ2-6 and V is TRBV11-2, with D tentatively TRBD2 (6 bases). The CDR3 totals 15 residues. Germline assignment: CDR1 SGHAT and CDR2 FQNNGV. V lost 11 bases, J lost 1 base, and 15 bases lay in between. This chain's CDR3 is CASHPGGSGANVLTF. CDR3 DNA sequence: TGTGCCTCCCACCCCGGGGGATCTGGGGCCAACGTCCTGACTTTC.

This clonotype was detected only a few times. This chain uses TRBV9 with TRBJ1-3; D gene unclear. The germline gives CDR1 SGDLS, CDR2 YYNGEE. Trimming pared 4 bases from V and 0 bases from J, leaving 11 bases between. The CDR3 contains 15 residues. CDR3 protein: CASSSESISGNTIYF. The DNA of the CDR3 is TGTGCCAGCAGCTCCGAGTCGATCTCTGGAAACACCATATATTTT.

This clonotype was counted many times. This chain joins TRBV5-1 and TRBJ2-5, with 7 bases lining up with TRBD1. V shed 6 bases and J 1 base; nucleotides not matched to a gene: 12. The CDR3 has 16 residues. Germline CDR1 and CDR2: SGHRS and YFSETQ. In DNA form, the CDR3 reads TGCGCCAGCACCTTTTCTTCTGGGACAGCCCAAGAGACCCAGTACTTC. Translating it yields CASTFSSGTAQETQYF.

In its sample, this clonotype was seen many times. The J gene is TRBJ2-1, the V gene TRBV11-2; D is perhaps TRBD1 (5 bases). V gave up 1 base and J gave up 11 bases, with 9 bases separating them. Germline assignment: CDR1 SGHAT and CDR2 FQNNGV. The length of the CDR3 is 12 residues. The CDR3: CASSLVGEKQFF. DNA for the CDR3: TGTGCCAGCAGCTTAGTAGGGGAAAAGCAGTTCTTC.

With respect to this clonotype: A read error is possible here, since a much larger clone lies one base away. The V call is TRBV18, the J call TRBJ2-2, with D possibly being TRBD2 (6 bases). Germline CDR1 is KGHSH and CDR2 is LQKENI. With 1 base removed from V and 4 bases from J, the gap between germline ends came to 10 bases. The CDR3 totals 15 residues. CDR3 coding DNA: TGTGCCAGCTCACCACTGGAGGGTCCCACCGGGGAGCTGTTTTTT. It encodes CASSPLEGPTGELFF.

This clonotype has more than one count but fewer than ten. This chain links TRBV15 with TRBJ2-5; the D call may be TRBD1 or TRBD2 (5 bases each). V lost 1 base and J 5 bases, leaving 8 bases between the germline ends. From germline, CDR1 is LNHNV and CDR2 YYDKDF (reference sequence). The CDR3 is 13 amino acids. CDR3 region: CATSRGGKETQYF. CDR3 in DNA: TGTGCCACCAGCAGAGGGGGGAAGGAGACCCAGTACTTC.

This clonotype was seen ten or more times. This chain uses TRBV20-1 with TRBJ2-1; tentatively, D is TRBD2 (6 bases). The germline V and J ends were trimmed by 7 bases and 0 bases, with 10 bases remaining between them. The CDR3 has 13 amino acids. Germline CDR1 reads DFQATT; CDR2 reads SNEGSKA (reference sequence). The CDR3 loop is CSVEGISYNEQFF. The CDR3 nucleotides are TGCAGTGTGGAGGGAATCTCCTACAATGAGCAGTTCTTC.

V and J are TRBV14 and TRBJ2-2; TRBD1 aligns across 9 bases. The CDR3 is made up of 15 amino acids. J was trimmed by 3 bases and V by 3 bases; bases with no gene match: 2. CDR1 is SGHDN, CDR2 FVKESK, per germline. The chain's CDR3 is CASSQRTGDTGELFF. The CDR3 bases are TGTGCCAGCAGCCAGCGGACAGGGGACACCGGGGAGCTGTTTTTT. Full variable domain (outside the CDR3, taken from reference TRBV14 and TRBJ2-2): EAGVTQFPSHSVIEKGQTVTLRCDPISGHDNLYWYRRVMGKEIKFLLHFVKESKQDESGMPNNRFLAERTGGTYSTLKVQPAELEDSGVYFCASSQRTGDTGELFFGEGSRLTVL.

This clonotype appeared many times. J is TRBJ1-1 and V is TRBV28, with D possibly TRBD1 on 6 matching bases. Germline V lookup: CDR1 MDHEN, CDR2 SYDVKM. This CDR3 is 11 amino acids long. The V end lost 6 bases, the J end lost 12 bases, and 14 bases lay between the germline ends. CDR3 coding DNA: TGTGCCAGCAGCCTTAGGGGGGAGACTTTCTTT. Protein sequence: CASSLRGETFF.

This clonotype appeared many times. This chain joins TRBV5-1 and TRBJ2-5; the D call may be TRBD1 or TRBD2 (5 bases each). Trimming pared 0 bases from V and 5 bases from J, leaving 14 bases between. This CDR3 comprises 15 residues. Germline CDR1 is SGHRS and CDR2 is YFSETQ. The chain's CDR3 is CASSLEGSTGETQYF. CDR3 DNA: TGCGCCAGCAGCTTGGAGGGGTCAACGGGGGAGACCCAGTACTTC.

This clonotype was found a few times. The rearrangement joins TRBV6-4 to TRBJ2-3, with no clear D. Germline CDR1 and CDR2: MRHNA and SNTAGT. CDR3 size: 12 residues. With 0 bases removed from V and 3 bases from J, the gap between germline ends came to 1 base. The CDR3 coding sequence is TGTGCCAGCAGTGACTCTACAGATACGCAGTATTTT. Translating it yields CASSDSTDTQYF.